Below, 16 T cell receptor beta chains from the same sample are listed, as sequenced in a study of OX40 agonist ivuxolimab in advanced cancers. Assay used: immunoSEQ multiplex PCR; TCRdb lists only in-frame clones, some missing. The top ten hold over 6.5% of the sample, which has some 48,000 clones, approximately 91% seen once. Specimen: CD4+ or CD8+ T cells sorted from blood, collected in a trial of the OX40 agonist ivuxolimab. The receptors derive from an adult with an advanced solid tumor such as melanoma, head and neck, liver or kidney cancer.

The chain joins TRBV6-1 to TRBJ2-1; 12 positions agree with TRBD2. The CDR3 runs 15 residues. V shed 6 bases, J shed 6 bases, and the junction held 6 bases outside the gene matches. Germline CDR1 MNHNS, CDR2 SASEGT. The CDR3 nucleotides read TGTGCCAGCAGCGAACTAGCGGGGGGATCCAATGAGCAGTTCTTC. This gives the protein CASSELAGGSNEQFF.

The chain uses TRBV6-6 and TRBJ1-5; TRBD1 aligns across 9 bases. Unmatched junction bases numbered 14, after V lost 10 bases and J lost 4 bases. This CDR3 contains 16 residues. Germline V gene sequence: CDR1 MNHNY, CDR2 SVGAGI (reference sequence). CDR3 protein: CATVDGTGWENQPQHF. CDR3 coding DNA: TGTGCCACCGTGGACGGGACAGGGTGGGAAAATCAGCCCCAGCATTTT.

The rearrangement uses TRBV28 and TRBJ2-1; D is tentatively TRBD1 or TRBD2 (6 bases each). Germline V CDR1 and CDR2: MDHEN, SYDVKM. The germline V and J ends were trimmed by 5 bases and 10 bases, with 15 bases remaining between them. The CDR3 spans 13 residues. The CDR3 here is CASSIYGGAEQFF. CDR3 sequence (DNA): TGTGCCAGCAGTATCTACGGGGGCGCGGAGCAGTTCTTC.

This sequence joins TRBV5-6 and TRBJ2-3, with D possibly called TRBD1 or TRBD2 (5 bases each). The CDR3 is 15 amino acids. Germline values: CDR1 SGHDT, CDR2 YYEEEE. V lost 4 bases and J 2 bases, leaving 14 bases between the germline ends. The CDR3 DNA sequence: TGTGCCAGCAGCCCCCGGGACCTAAACACAGATACGCAGTATTTT. Translating gives CASSPRDLNTDTQYF.

This sequence joins TRBV10-1 and TRBJ2-2, with D possibly being TRBD1 or TRBD2 (5 bases each). The CDR3 has 16 amino acids. Germline V CDR1 and CDR2: WNHNN, SYGVQD (reference sequence). Trimming removed 10 bases from V and 4 bases from J, with 22 bases in between. CDR3 sequence reads: CANPNPGRASTGELFF. Here the CDR3 DNA reads TGCGCCAACCCAAATCCGGGACGGGCTTCCACCGGGGAGCTGTTTTTT.

This clone was recorded only once. For the CDR3, the DNA is TGCGCCAGCAGCCCGCCGGGACAGGGGATCAAGGGAAAGATGGCGAACACCATATATTTT. Protein sequence: CASSPPGQGIKGKMANTIYF. The rearrangement uses TRBV4-1 and TRBJ1-3, with TRBD1 matching over 10 bases. CDR1 MGHRA and CDR2 YSYEKL come from the germline V gene. This CDR3 is built from 20 residues. V lost 4 bases and J lost 7; bases outside the gene matches: 22.

Only a few counts were recorded for this clone. This chain links TRBV28 with TRBJ1-5; D not certain. Trimming took 6 bases from V and 0 from J, leaving 12 bases between them. The CDR3 sequence is 15 residues long. Germline loops: CDR1 MDHEN, CDR2 SYDVKM. The CDR3 nucleotides are TGTGCCAGCAGATTCGACGGATATAGCAATCAGCCCCAGCATTTT. It encodes CASRFDGYSNQPQHF.

CDR3 sequence: CASSVSGSSYEQYV. For the CDR3, the DNA is TGTGCCAGCAGTGTATCAGGGAGCTCCTACGAGCAGTACGTC. The chain links TRBV2 to TRBJ2-7; D may be TRBD1 or TRBD2 (5 bases each). V gave up 4 bases and J gave up 0 bases, with 10 bases separating them. Germline V lookup: CDR1 SNHLY, CDR2 FYNNEI. This CDR3 has 14 amino acids.

This clone appeared a few times. The rearrangement links TRBV7-9 to TRBJ2-7; D is perhaps TRBD1 (5 bases). Germline-derived CDR1 and CDR2 are SEHNR and FQNEAQ (reference sequence). The CDR3 covers 15 residues. The germline V and J ends were trimmed by 1 base and 2 bases, with 12 bases remaining between them. The CDR3 DNA reads as TGTGCCAGCAGCTTAGAGACAGCTCCCACCTACGAGCAGTACTTC. Protein sequence: CASSLETAPTYEQYF.

This chain connects TRBV6-5 to TRBJ1-5, with D possibly TRBD1 on 5 matching bases. V was clipped by 6 bases and J by 7 bases, with 13 bases between them. Germline V gene data show CDR1 as MNHEY and CDR2 as SVGAGI. This CDR3 is 13 amino acids long. As DNA, the CDR3 is TGTGCCAGCAGCCTGGGGGGAGGGCAGCCCCAGCATTTT. This sequence encodes CASSLGGGQPQHF.

The chain employs TRBV11-2 and TRBJ1-6; a possible D gene is TRBD1 (6 bases). With 7 bases removed from V and 0 bases from J, the gap between germline ends came to 16 bases. Germline assignment: CDR1 SGHAT and CDR2 FQNNGV. The length of the CDR3 is 17 residues. The CDR3 DNA reads as TGTGCCAGCACCACCCCGGGGGGGGCCTCCTATAATTCACCCCTCCACTTT. Protein sequence: CASTTPGGASYNSPLHF.

The DNA for the CDR3 is TGTGCCAGCAGTTCGCTAGGGAGGCCCGGGGAGCTGTTTTTT. The encoded protein is CASSSLGRPGELFF. V is TRBV27 and J is TRBJ2-2, with D tentatively TRBD2 (6 bases). Trimming shortened V by 4 bases and J by 6 bases, and 12 bases separated the two germline ends. The germline gives CDR1 MNHEY, CDR2 SMNVEV (reference sequence). The CDR3 contains 14 residues.

The chain couples TRBV27 to TRBJ2-7; the D gene could be TRBD1 or TRBD2 (6 bases each). Germline V gene lookup returns CDR1 MNHEY and CDR2 SMNVEV (reference sequence). The CDR3 length is 15 residues. Trimming removed 2 bases from V and 2 bases from J, with 13 bases in between. The CDR3 DNA follows: TGTGCCAGCAGTTTAGGGGGGCGTACACCCTACGAGCAGTACTTC. Translating gives CASSLGGRTPYEQYF.

This clone was counted a single time. The chain combines TRBV6-5 with TRBJ1-2; TRBD1 is a possible D gene (6 bases). Trimming took 4 bases from V and 8 from J, leaving 11 bases between them. Per the germline V gene, CDR1 is MNHEY and CDR2 is SVGAGI. There are 12 residues in the CDR3. CDR3 bases: TGTGCCAGCAGTTCGGACAGCCGCGGCTACACCTTC. Amino acids: CASSSDSRGYTF.

V gene TRBV2 combines with J gene TRBJ2-3; D may be TRBD2 (7 bases). The CDR3 sequence is 13 residues long. In germline, CDR1 is SNHLY, CDR2 FYNNEI. The CDR3 spells CVRRGASTDTQYF. The CDR3, as DNA: TGTGTAAGACGGGGGGCCAGCACAGATACGCAGTATTTT.

This clone was seen only once. This rearrangement joins TRBV14 to TRBJ2-5, with unresolved D. CDR3 size: 13 residues. Germline-derived CDR1 and CDR2 are SGHDN and FVKESK. V shed 3 bases and J shed 5 bases, with 10 bases lying between them. The CDR3, as DNA: TGTGCCAGCAGCCATATAGCCCACGAGACCCAGTACTTC. Translating gives CASSHIAHETQYF.